A selection of T cell receptor beta chains follows, all from one sample in a study of PD-1 blockade in classical Hodgkin lymphoma. Clones were read by immunoSEQ multiplex PCR, and TCRdb kept only the in-frame ones, dropping some. The repertoire holds 55,000 to 75,000 clones, with about two thirds as singletons. This specimen consisted of peripheral blood mononuclear cells (PBMCs), obtained before the second cycle of nivolumab. The receptors come from a human donor with classical Hodgkin lymphoma. Each CDR3 is given with its conserved first and last residue. A D gene is named only where the DNA matches it firmly. Some rows have no size entry. The others give once, few or many, or a class for an expanded clone.

CDR3nt | CDR3aa | d_gene | abundance | j_gene | v_gene
TGTGCCAGTACCCCCCTGGGACAGGGGGCTACTCAGCCCCAGCATTTT | CASTPLGQGATQPQHF | TRBD1 | NA | TRBJ1-5 | TRBV19
TGCGCCAGCAGCCAAGTCTCATTTCGGAGGACGGATAATTCACCCCTCCACTTT | CASSQVSFRRTDNSPLHF | NA | NA | TRBJ1-6 | TRBV4-1
TGTGCCAGCGTCGGGGGGACAGACCTCTATGGCTACACCTTC | CASVGGTDLYGYTF | TRBD1 | NA | TRBJ1-2 | TRBV6-1
TGTGCCAGCAGCTTCGGGGGAACGGGGAACACTGAAGCTTTCTTT | CASSFGGTGNTEAFF | NA | NA | TRBJ1-1 | TRBV6-5
TGCGCCAGCAGCCTGACGGAGAACACTGAAGCTTTCTTT | CASSLTENTEAFF | NA | few | TRBJ1-1 | TRBV10-1
TGTGCCACCACTCCAGGGGCTTTCGGGACCCAGTACTTC | CATTPGAFGTQYF | NA | NA | TRBJ2-5 | TRBV28
TGTGCCAGCACCCTAGCCAGGGGAAATCAGCCCCAGCATTTT | CASTLARGNQPQHF | NA | few | TRBJ1-5 | TRBV6-5
TGTGCCAGCAGCCCCCCGAACAGGGAATACGGGGAGCTGTTTTTT | CASSPPNREYGELFF | NA | NA | TRBJ2-2 | TRBV28
TGTGCCAGCAGGCCTGACAGGGGGGCACATCAGCCCCAGCATTTT | CASRPDRGAHQPQHF | TRBD1 | NA | TRBJ1-5 | TRBV6-5
TGTGCCAGTAGTACGGGCCTGCGGCAGCCCCAGCATTTT | CASSTGLRQPQHF | NA | NA | TRBJ1-5 | TRBV19
TGCAGTGCTTCCCTGGGACGGGAGAGATTC | CSASLGRERF | NA | many | TRBJ1-2 | TRBV20-1
TGTGCCAGCAGCCCCTCACTCAGTCGACCAGATACGCAGTATTTT | CASSPSLSRPDTQYF | NA | few | TRBJ2-3 | TRBV5-5
TGCGCCAGCAGCTTAATGACCTCGAACACCGGGGAGCTGTTTTTT | CASSLMTSNTGELFF | NA | NA | TRBJ2-2 | TRBV5-1
TGTGCCAGCAGGGGCGGACGGTCCTACGAGCAGTACTTC | CASRGGRSYEQYF | NA | once | TRBJ2-7 | TRBV28
TGTGCCGTCTCGGGATCAGGGGAGGCCTACAATGAGCAGTTCTTC | CAVSGSGEAYNEQFF | NA | NA | TRBJ2-1 | TRBV10-3
TGTGCCAGCAGTAAAGGACTAGCGGGAGGCTCCATCACAGATACGCAGTATTTT | CASSKGLAGGSITDTQYF | TRBD2 | once | TRBJ2-3 | TRBV2
TGTGCCAGCAGTAAAATTTCTAGCGGGCAAGAGACCCAGTACTTC | CASSKISSGQETQYF | TRBD2 | NA | TRBJ2-5 | TRBV27
TGTGCCAGCAGCTTAGGGACAAACACTGAAGCTTTCTTT | CASSLGTNTEAFF | NA | NA | TRBJ1-1 | TRBV11-2
TGCGCCAGCAGCTCCGGGAGGCCCAGGGCTGAAGCTTTCTTT | CASSSGRPRAEAFF | NA | NA | TRBJ1-1 | TRBV5-1
TGTGCCAGCAGCTTAGGTGGGGACTACTACGAGCAGTACTTC | CASSLGGDYYEQYF | TRBD2 | NA | TRBJ2-7 | TRBV11-1
TGTGCCAGCAGAGGACGGGGTCGAGGCACTGAAGCTTTCTTT | CASRGRGRGTEAFF | NA | NA | TRBJ1-1 | TRBV14
TGTGCCAGCAGCCTATTTTTGGATTCACCCCTCCACTTT | CASSLFLDSPLHF | NA | few | TRBJ1-6 | TRBV5-6
TGTGCCAGCTCCGTAATTAGGGGGGTCACTGAAGCTTTCTTT | CASSVIRGVTEAFF | NA | NA | TRBJ1-1 | TRBV18
TGTGCCAGCAGTAAGCGACAGGGTAGCACAGATACGCAGTATTTT | CASSKRQGSTDTQYF | TRBD1 | NA | TRBJ2-3 | TRBV6-1
TGTGCCAGCAGCTTACGTCCCGGGATTGGAAACACCATATATTTT | CASSLRPGIGNTIYF | NA | NA | TRBJ1-3 | TRBV11-2
TGTGCCAGCAGGAGTACAGGGATGGAGACCCAGTACTTC | CASRSTGMETQYF | NA | many | TRBJ2-5 | TRBV2
TGTGCCTGGGGACAGGGGAAGGAGACCCAGTACTTC | CAWGQGKETQYF | TRBD1 | few | TRBJ2-5 | TRBV30